A single sample is the source of the 8 T cell receptor beta chains below, sequenced in a study of shared clonotypes between healthy human individuals. Sequencing used immunoSEQ multiplex PCR; TCRdb keeps in-frame clones, though not all of them. The sample contains some 650,000 clones, less than 98% of which appear only once. Material for sequencing was naive CD4+ T cells sorted from blood. Noted subset: CD45RA+ positively selected. All receptors come from a young woman in good health.

This clone has just one count. The chain links TRBV6-5 to TRBJ2-7; D may be TRBD1 (5 bases). Germline V gene sequence: CDR1 MNHEY, CDR2 SVGAGI. This CDR3 spans 13 amino acids. Between the trimmed V and J ends, which lost 6 bases and 3 bases, there was a span of 12 bases. For the CDR3, the DNA is TGTGCCAGCAGCCCCACAGGTATCTACGAGCAGTACTTC. This codes for CASSPTGIYEQYF.

The gene calls are TRBV28 and TRBJ2-3; 10 bases align to TRBD2. V shed 6 bases and J 2 bases; nucleotides not matched to a gene: 2. The V gene's germline CDR1 is MDHEN and CDR2 SYDVKM. The CDR3 consists of 14 residues. In nucleotides, the CDR3 is TGTGCCAGCAGGACTAGCGGGTACACAGATACGCAGTATTTT. This encodes CASRTSGYTDTQYF. The full variable domain, rest sourced from reference TRBV28 and TRBJ2-3, is DVKVTQSSRYLVKRTGEKVFLECVQDMDHENMFWYRQDPGLGLRLIYFSYDVKMKEKGDIPEGYSVSREKKERFSLILESASTNQTSMYLCASRTSGYTDTQYFGPGTRLTVL.

Only one count was recorded for this clone. The chain is built from TRBV29-1 and TRBJ2-1, with 10 bases identical to TRBD2. V lost 7 bases, J lost 4 bases, and 13 bases stayed unmatched. The CDR3 consists of 16 residues. Per germline, CDR1 SQVTM and CDR2 ANQGSEA. The DNA for the CDR3 is TGCAGCGCCATCGCTCTATGGACTAGCGGTTACAATGAGCAGTTCTTC. Its protein is CSAIALWTSGYNEQFF.

The chain's CDR3 is CASSLSPGSYEQYF. The CDR3 bases are TGCGCCAGCAGCCTGTCCCCCGGCTCCTACGAGCAGTACTTC. V usage is TRBV4-1 and J usage is TRBJ2-7; D remains unclear. The CDR3 contains 14 residues. CDR1 is MGHRA and CDR2 is YSYEKL in the germline V gene. Trimming removed 4 bases at V and 0 bases at J, with 10 bases between.

The chain joins TRBV10-1 to TRBJ2-2; no definite D call. V lost 8 bases to trimming and J lost 0 bases, with 13 bases between them. This CDR3 contains 15 residues. Germline V gene data show CDR1 as WNHNN and CDR2 as SYGVQD (reference sequence). The CDR3 DNA is TGCGCCAGCGCCGTAGGCCTCTCGAACACCGGGGAGCTGTTTTTT. Its protein product is CASAVGLSNTGELFF.

The chain has TRBV19 and TRBJ1-1; tentative D call: TRBD1 (6 bases). The germline CDR1 and CDR2 sequences are LNHDA and SQIVND (reference sequence). There are 11 residues in the CDR3. Trimming removed 4 bases at V and 11 bases at J, with 11 bases between. The CDR3, as DNA: TGTGCCAGTAGTACGGACAGCCGGGCTTTCTTT. Amino acid sequence: CASSTDSRAFF.

The chain links TRBV25-1 to TRBJ2-7, with D maybe TRBD1 (5 bases). The CDR3 is made up of 14 amino acids. V lost 1 base and J lost 3, with 10 bases in between. CDR1 is MGHDK, CDR2 SYGVNS, per germline. The CDR3 sequence: CASSEWQGSYEQYF. In nucleotides, the CDR3 is TGTGCCAGCAGTGAATGGCAGGGTAGCTACGAGCAGTACTTC.

The chain recombines TRBV11-2 with TRBJ1-1; the D gene is possibly TRBD1 (6 bases). V lost 1 base, J lost 11 bases, and 17 bases lay in between. This CDR3 spans 14 amino acids. Germline V gene lookup returns CDR1 SGHAT and CDR2 FQNNGV. The CDR3 loop reads CASSLAGGEMRAFF. The CDR3 DNA reads as TGTGCCAGCAGCTTAGCCGGGGGCGAAATGAGGGCTTTCTTT.